The 28 T cell receptor beta chains below come from one sample, sequenced in a study of blood T cell repertoires in COVID-19. TCRdb's copy holds only in-frame clones and misses some; the assay was immunoSEQ multiplex PCR. The data show 180,000 or so clones, with around 84% seen just once and roughly 15% held by the top ten. The sequencing sample was made of PBMCs or T cells enriched from blood (not recorded which). These receptor sequences come from a man aged 45 to 65 who had recovered from COVID-19.

The rearrangement links TRBV29-1 to TRBJ1-3; 7 nucleotides agree with TRBD1. V shed 6 bases, J shed 0 bases, and the junction held 8 bases outside the gene matches. Per the germline V gene, CDR1 is SQVTM and CDR2 is ANQGSEA. The CDR3 consists of 15 residues. CDR3 region: CSVSGQELSGNTIYF. The DNA of the CDR3 is TGCAGCGTAAGTGGACAGGAGCTCTCTGGAAACACCATATATTTT.

V is TRBV18 and J is TRBJ1-2; the D is unclear. Germline V CDR1 and CDR2: KGHSH, LQKENI. Trimming pared 5 bases from V and 8 bases from J, leaving 15 bases between. This CDR3 spans 13 amino acids. The CDR3 spells CASSSSTGNGYTF. As DNA, the CDR3 is TGTGCCAGCTCATCCTCGACCGGGAACGGCTACACCTTC.

This clone has more than one count but fewer than ten. Other DNA sequences in the sample encode the same CDR3. This chain uses TRBV18 with TRBJ1-5, with D possibly matching TRBD1 (6 bases). V lost 5 bases to trimming and J lost 3 bases, with 11 bases between them. The CDR3 loop spans 14 amino acids. Germline V CDR1 and CDR2: KGHSH, LQKENI. CDR3 sequence reads: CASSRRDTNQPQHF. In nucleotides, the CDR3 is TGTGCCAGCTCAAGACGGGACACCAATCAGCCCCAGCATTTT.

This clone was seen many times. Here the CDR3 reads CASSLEQNTEAFF. CDR3 coding DNA: TGTGCCAGCAGCTTAGAACAGAACACTGAAGCTTTCTTT. The rearrangement uses TRBV11-2 and TRBJ1-1; no definite D call. The CDR3 covers 13 residues. The germline V and J ends were trimmed by 0 bases and 1 base, with 3 bases remaining between them. Germline CDR1 is SGHAT and CDR2 is FQNNGV.

This rearrangement joins TRBV6-5 to TRBJ1-4, with unresolved D. Germline CDR1 and CDR2: MNHEY and SVGAGI. V lost 6 bases to trimming and J lost 7 bases, with 9 bases between them. The CDR3 is 12 residues long. CDR3 in amino acids: CASRPGVEKLFF. CDR3 in DNA: TGTGCCAGCAGACCCGGGGTTGAAAAACTGTTTTTT.

The sample holds a few counts of this clone. This chain uses TRBV15 with TRBJ2-1, with D hard to call. Germline CDR1 and CDR2: LNHNV and YYDKDF (reference sequence). This CDR3 is 14 amino acids long. V was trimmed by 1 base and J by 5 bases, leaving 9 bases between them. The CDR3 nucleotides are TGTGCCACCAGCAGAGGCTACTCAAACAATGAGCAGTTCTTC. Protein product: CATSRGYSNNEQFF.

Notes on this clone: An end of the junction differs from the germline gene, which may be a read error. V is TRBV3-1 (or the pseudogene TRBV3-2) and J is TRBJ1-2, with 10 bases lining up with TRBD1. The CDR3 contains 13 residues. From germline, CDR1 is LGHDT and CDR2 YNNKEL (reference sequence). The chain's CDR3 is CASSQRGTGDLSF. DNA of the CDR3: TGTGCCAGCAGCCAACGGGGGACAGGGGATTTATCCTTC.

This clone was seen just once. This chain links TRBV19 with TRBJ2-7; the D gene is possibly TRBD1 (6 bases). The length of the CDR3 is 12 residues. Trimming stripped 8 bases from V and 2 bases from J, with 10 bases between. Germline lookup yields CDR1 LNHDA and CDR2 SQIVND (reference sequence). As DNA, the CDR3 is TGTGCCAGTGCCGGACAGACCTACGAGCAGTACTTC. It is translated as CASAGQTYEQYF.

CDR3 protein: CASSEGQINEKLFF. CDR3 nucleotides: TGTGCCAGCAGTGAGGGACAGATTAATGAAAAACTGTTTTTT. The rearrangement uses TRBV6-1 and TRBJ1-4; 7 bases map to TRBD1. This CDR3 has 14 amino acids. V dropped 3 bases and J dropped 4; count of bases not matched to a gene: 2. Germline V gene sequence: CDR1 MNHNS, CDR2 SASEGT.

The chain joins TRBV5-4 to TRBJ1-6, with no clear D. V was clipped by 5 bases and J by 10 bases, with 19 bases between them. The CDR3 has 15 residues. Germline V gives CDR1 SGHNT, CDR2 YYREEE (reference sequence). CDR3 nucleotide sequence: TGTGCCAGCAGACATCCGGAGAAGATTGGATCACCCCTCCACTTT. The encoded protein is CASRHPEKIGSPLHF.

This clone was counted a single time. CDR3 sequence: CASSLDPTGGSEAFF. The CDR3, as DNA: TGTGCCAGCAGCTTAGACCCGACAGGAGGCAGTGAAGCTTTCTTT. V gene TRBV11-2 combines with J gene TRBJ1-1; TRBD1 might be the D (6 bases). The CDR3 has 15 residues. Germline loops: CDR1 SGHAT, CDR2 FQNNGV. V lost 0 bases and J lost 7, with 15 bases in between.

V and J are TRBV7-9 and TRBJ1-2, with unresolved D. The CDR3 spans 14 residues. Trimming removed 6 bases at V and 2 bases at J, with 13 bases between. CDR1 is SEHNR and CDR2 is FQNEAQ in the germline V gene (reference sequence). CDR3 in amino acids: CASSYETGNYGYTF. In DNA, the CDR3 is TGTGCCAGCAGTTACGAGACGGGAAACTATGGCTACACCTTC. Full variable domain (missing parts from reference TRBV7-9 and TRBJ1-2): DTGVSQNPRHKITKRGQNVTFRCDPISEHNRLYWYRQTLGQGPEFLTYFQNEAQLEKSRLLSDRFSAERPKGSFSTLEIQRTEQGDSAMYLCASSYETGNYGYTFGSGTRLTVV.

This chain connects TRBV6-5 to TRBJ2-1, with TRBD2 identical over 8 bases. Unmatched junction bases numbered 13, after V lost 8 bases and J lost 7 bases. CDR1 and CDR2 (germline): MNHEY, SVGAGI. The CDR3 extends over 15 amino acids. The chain's CDR3 is CASVPPGGLRNEQFF. CDR3 coding DNA: TGTGCCAGCGTCCCCCCGGGGGGGCTGCGGAATGAGCAGTTCTTC.

The gene calls are TRBV30 and TRBJ1-1; tentatively, D is TRBD1 (6 bases). This CDR3 is built from 15 residues. The germline V and J ends were trimmed by 1 base and 0 bases, with 12 bases remaining between them. Germline values: CDR1 GTSNPN, CDR2 SVGIG (reference sequence). This CDR3 is CAWSADRIMNTEAFF. As DNA, the CDR3 is TGTGCCTGGAGTGCGGACAGAATCATGAACACTGAAGCTTTCTTT.

This clone was observed a handful of times. V gene TRBV6-4 combines with J gene TRBJ2-2; 8 bases line up with TRBD2. CDR3 length: 15 residues. CDR1 and CDR2 (germline): MRHNA, SNTAGT. Trimming cost V 4 bases and J 7 bases; bases outside gene matches: 8. CDR3 in amino acids: CASSVGLAGVGELFF. CDR3 DNA: TGTGCCAGCAGTGTAGGGCTAGCGGGTGTCGGGGAGCTGTTTTTT.

This clone occurred a few times. The V and J genes are TRBV27 and TRBJ1-5; no clear D. V lost 3 bases, J lost 7 bases, and 10 bases lay in between. The CDR3 covers 13 residues. From germline, CDR1 is MNHEY and CDR2 SMNVEV (reference sequence). The CDR3 DNA sequence: TGTGCCAGCAGTTTCGGAGGGAACCAGCCCCAGCATTTT. Translation: CASSFGGNQPQHF.

V gene TRBV7-9 combines with J gene TRBJ2-5; D perhaps matches TRBD2 (6 bases). Germline loops: CDR1 SEHNR, CDR2 FQNEAQ (reference sequence). With 1 base removed from V and 4 bases from J, the gap between germline ends came to 10 bases. The CDR3 loop spans 14 amino acids. CDR3 residues: CASSLGLGGETQYF. The CDR3 region has the DNA TGTGCCAGCAGCTTAGGATTGGGGGGAGAGACCCAGTACTTC. Using reference TRBV7-9 and TRBJ2-5 for the parts outside the CDR3, the full variable domain is DTGVSQNPRHKITKRGQNVTFRCDPISEHNRLYWYRQTLGQGPEFLTYFQNEAQLEKSRLLSDRFSAERPKGSFSTLEIQRTEQGDSAMYLCASSLGLGGETQYFGPGTRLLVL.

To note about this clone: Other DNA sequences in the same sample also yield this CDR3. The chain uses TRBV5-1 and TRBJ2-3; TRBD1 matches at 7 bases. The J segment lost 4 bases and the V segment lost 4 bases, leaving 6 bases of the junction unmatched. The CDR3 covers 14 residues. CDR1 and CDR2 (germline): SGHRS, YFSETQ. This CDR3 reads CASSGRQGADTQYF. The CDR3, as DNA: TGCGCCAGCAGCGGACGGCAGGGGGCAGATACGCAGTATTTT. The entire variable domain, with the rest obtained from reference TRBV5-1 and TRBJ2-3, is as follows: KAGVTQTPRYLIKTRGQQVTLSCSPISGHRSVSWYQQTPGQGLQFLFEYFSETQRNKGNFPGRFSGRQFSNSRSEMNVSTLELGDSALYLCASSGRQGADTQYFGPGTRLTVL.

This clone was seen only a few times. This chain uses TRBV28 with TRBJ1-2; TRBD1 is a possible D gene (6 bases). The V gene's germline CDR1 is MDHEN and CDR2 SYDVKM. The CDR3 covers 14 residues. V lost 5 bases, J lost 3 bases, and 13 bases lay in between. The CDR3: CASSTRRQDYGYTF. Here the CDR3 DNA reads TGTGCCAGCAGTACCCGCCGACAGGACTATGGCTACACCTTC.

The rearrangement uses TRBV25-1 and TRBJ1-1; perhaps TRBD1 as D (6 bases). This CDR3 spans 14 amino acids. The germline V gene has CDR1 MGHDK and CDR2 SYGVNS. Between the trimmed V and J ends, which lost 2 bases and 1 base, there was a span of 8 bases. The CDR3 DNA reads TGTGCCAGCAGTGAAGGGACATGGAACACTGAAGCTTTCTTT. Translating it yields CASSEGTWNTEAFF.

The chain couples TRBV6-5 to TRBJ2-5, with D tentatively TRBD2 (7 bases). This CDR3 region has 14 residues. The V end was cut by 6 bases, the J end by 2 bases, with 13 bases between. The germline CDR1 and CDR2 sequences are MNHEY and SVGAGI. Here the CDR3 reads CASRSRGAQETQYF. DNA for the CDR3: TGTGCCAGCAGAAGTCGGGGGGCTCAAGAGACCCAGTACTTC.

V usage is TRBV6-4 and J usage is TRBJ2-3; weak D call: TRBD1 (5 bases). The CDR3 consists of 15 residues. Per germline, CDR1 MRHNA and CDR2 SNTAGT. Between the trimmed V and J ends, which lost 3 bases and 0 bases, there was a span of 10 bases. In DNA form, the CDR3 reads TGTGCCAGCAGTGAAGGACACTCTAGCACAGATACGCAGTATTTT. It translates to CASSEGHSSTDTQYF.

This clone appeared a single time. The chain carries TRBV28 and TRBJ1-5; no clear D gene. Germline V gene data show CDR1 as MDHEN and CDR2 as SYDVKM. This CDR3 is 12 amino acids long. V gave up 4 bases and J gave up 5 bases, with 6 bases separating them. This CDR3 is CASSWLDQPQHF. The DNA of the CDR3 is TGTGCCAGCAGTTGGCTGGATCAGCCCCAGCATTTT.

The chain couples TRBV5-1 to TRBJ1-1; 8 bases match TRBD1. Germline CDR1 is SGHRS and CDR2 is YFSETQ. V was clipped by 1 base and J by 0 bases; unmatched bases: 8. This CDR3 contains 17 residues. The CDR3 reads CASSLHPQGAMNTEAFF. CDR3 nucleotides: TGCGCCAGCAGCTTGCATCCTCAGGGGGCGATGAACACTGAAGCTTTCTTT. Variable domain in full (rest from reference TRBV5-1 and TRBJ1-1): KAGVTQTPRYLIKTRGQQVTLSCSPISGHRSVSWYQQTPGQGLQFLFEYFSETQRNKGNFPGRFSGRQFSNSRSEMNVSTLELGDSALYLCASSLHPQGAMNTEAFFGQGTRLTVV.

This chain links TRBV18 with TRBJ1-2, with TRBD1 matching over 7 bases. The CDR3 spans 15 residues. The ends lost 3 bases at V and 2 bases at J; junction bases unmatched: 6. Germline lookup yields CDR1 KGHSH and CDR2 LQKENI. In DNA, the CDR3 is TGTGCCAGCTCACCGGCTTTGGGACAGAACTATGGCTACACCTTC. As protein: CASSPALGQNYGYTF.

V usage is TRBV19 and J usage is TRBJ2-1, with 11 bases matching TRBD1. Germline CDR1 LNHDA, CDR2 SQIVND (reference sequence). V was pared by 6 bases and J by 8 bases, with 6 bases of the junction left unmatched. CDR3 size: 14 residues. In DNA form, the CDR3 reads TGTGCCAGTAGCCGGGACAGGGGGTTAGATGAGCAGTTCTTC. This encodes CASSRDRGLDEQFF.

The chain carries TRBV5-5 and TRBJ2-3, with TRBD2 matching 8 bases. Germline V CDR1 and CDR2: SGHKS, YYEKEE (reference sequence). The CDR3 contains 16 residues. V dropped 4 bases and J dropped 1; count of bases not matched to a gene: 8. CDR3 sequence reads: CASSPRTSFGTDTQYF. CDR3 DNA: TGTGCCAGCAGCCCTAGGACTAGCTTCGGCACAGATACGCAGTATTTT.

This rearrangement joins TRBV1 to TRBJ2-1; the table's TRBD2 call for D was not verified on the DNA. TRBV1 is marked as a pseudogene. The CDR3 has 15 residues. The CDR3 sequence is CTSSIGTSPYNEQFF. CDR3 sequence (DNA): TGCACCAGCAGCATTGGGACTAGCCCCTACAATGAGCAGTTCTTC.